The next 20 T cell receptor beta chains were all read from a single sample in a study of shared clonotypes between healthy human individuals. Assay: immunoSEQ multiplex PCR; the TCRdb copy retains only in-frame clones and omits some. Among approximately 340,000 clones listed, approximately 79% were seen once. The sample consisted of memory CD4+ T cells sorted from blood. Subset noted: CD45RA-negative fraction. The source of these receptors is a young man in good health.

The V gene is TRBV5-1, the J gene TRBJ2-5; 7 bases are a match to TRBD2. Germline V gene lookup returns CDR1 SGHRS and CDR2 YFSETQ. Trimming took 4 bases from V and 3 from J; bases not matched to a gene: 6. This CDR3 has 14 residues. The CDR3 loop reads CASSITSVEETQYF. CDR3 bases: TGCGCCAGCAGCATTACTAGCGTCGAAGAGACCCAGTACTTC.

This clone was counted a single time. The chain links TRBV7-2 to TRBJ1-2; a weak D match, TRBD1 (5 bases). CDR3 length equals 13 residues. Germline CDR1 reads SGHTA; CDR2 reads FQGNSA. The V end was cut by 5 bases, the J end by 3 bases, with 10 bases between. The CDR3 loop is CASSPQGDYGYTF. The CDR3 DNA is TGTGCCAGCAGCCCCCAAGGGGACTATGGCTACACCTTC.

This clone was found a few times. The chain couples TRBV6-1 to TRBJ1-3; 8 positions agree with TRBD1. CDR3 length: 15 residues. Germline lookup yields CDR1 MNHNS and CDR2 SASEGT. Unmatched junction bases numbered 7, after V lost 7 bases and J lost 2 bases. The CDR3 nucleotides are TGTGCCAGCATAGGGCAGGGGGCGCCTGGAAACACCATATATTTT. It is translated as CASIGQGAPGNTIYF.

This clone was counted a single time. The chain employs TRBV28 and TRBJ1-4; maybe TRBD1 (6 bases). Trimming cost V 3 bases and J 13 bases, with 18 bases left between them. Germline values: CDR1 MDHEN, CDR2 SYDVKM. The CDR3 totals 14 residues. The CDR3 region is CASSFAPQGIGLFF. The DNA of the CDR3 is TGTGCCAGCAGTTTTGCCCCCCAGGGGATCGGACTGTTTTTT.

The chain carries TRBV5-6 and TRBJ1-1, with a weak D call TRBD1 (5 bases). Germline V lookup: CDR1 SGHDT, CDR2 YYEEEE. This CDR3 is built from 14 residues. Trimming left V 7 bases short and J 3 bases short, with 16 bases between. CDR3 protein: CASGWGYADTEAFF. CDR3 DNA: TGTGCCAGCGGGTGGGGCTACGCGGACACTGAAGCTTTCTTT.

This chain joins TRBV5-4 and TRBJ2-7; tentative D call: TRBD2 (6 bases). CDR3 size: 15 residues. The V gene's germline CDR1 is SGHNT and CDR2 YYREEE (reference sequence). V was cut by 4 bases and J by 2 bases, with 16 bases left in between. The CDR3 loop is CASSDQPRDAYEQYF. The CDR3 DNA follows: TGTGCCAGCAGCGATCAACCGCGGGACGCCTACGAGCAGTACTTC.

The chain employs TRBV27 and TRBJ2-1; 13 bases fit TRBD2. The germline V gene encodes CDR1 MNHEY and CDR2 SMNVEV (reference sequence). V shed 7 bases, J shed 4 bases, and the junction held 13 bases outside the gene matches. The CDR3 totals 18 residues. The CDR3 loop reads CASTLLAGGPGRYNEQFF. The CDR3 nucleotides are TGTGCCAGCACCCTACTAGCGGGAGGGCCTGGGAGGTACAATGAGCAGTTCTTC.

The chain is built from TRBV5-4 and TRBJ1-2, with D possibly being TRBD1 (5 bases). In germline, CDR1 is SGHNT, CDR2 YYREEE (reference sequence). V lost 1 base and J 8 bases, leaving 12 bases between the germline ends. This CDR3 is 13 amino acids long. This CDR3 is CASSLQGGGGYTF. The DNA of the CDR3 is TGTGCCAGCAGCTTGCAGGGTGGCGGCGGCTACACCTTC.

CDR3 in DNA: TGTGCCAGCAGCAGGACCCGGGACACCTCCTACGAGCAGTACTTC. Translation: CASSRTRDTSYEQYF. The rearrangement uses TRBV11-2 and TRBJ2-7; D may be TRBD1 (6 bases). From germline, CDR1 is SGHAT and CDR2 FQNNGV. This CDR3 has 15 residues. The V end lost 5 bases, the J end lost 0 bases, and 14 bases lay between the germline ends.

The rearrangement uses TRBV2 and TRBJ2-6, with 11 bases that match TRBD1. Trimming took 6 bases from V and 0 from J; bases not matched to a gene: 13. This CDR3 has 20 amino acids. Germline V gene lookup returns CDR1 SNHLY and CDR2 FYNNEI. DNA for the CDR3: TGTGCCAGCAGGAGAACATTCGCCGGGACAGGGGGCTCTGGGGCCAACGTCCTGACTTTC. Its protein product is CASRRTFAGTGGSGANVLTF.

This clone was counted a few times. The J gene is TRBJ2-7, the V gene TRBV4-1, with TRBD1 as a possible D gene (7 bases). Per germline, CDR1 MGHRA and CDR2 YSYEKL. The CDR3 has 14 residues. Trimming shortened V by 1 base and J by 3 bases, and 10 bases separated the two germline ends. The chain's CDR3 is CASSQVQGGYEQYF. CDR3 bases: TGCGCCAGCAGCCAAGTGCAGGGGGGCTACGAGCAGTACTTC.

The rearrangement joins TRBV5-3 to TRBJ2-6; D is possibly TRBD2 (5 bases). TRBV5-3 is sorted into the ORF group, with uncertain function. V was pared by 7 bases and J by 5 bases, with 22 bases between. CDR3 size: 17 residues. The CDR3 spells CARLANGEQSRANVLTF. As DNA, the CDR3 is TGTGCCAGACTAGCTAATGGTGAACAAAGTCGGGCCAACGTCCTGACTTTC.

This clone was recorded once. The chain recombines TRBV5-6 with TRBJ2-3, with a possible D match to TRBD1 (5 bases). The ends were cut back, 4 bases at V and 3 bases at J, with 9 bases in the middle. This CDR3 has 13 amino acids. Germline CDR1 SGHDT, CDR2 YYEEEE. CDR3 loop: CASSPGYTDTQYF. The CDR3 DNA reads as TGTGCCAGCAGCCCAGGGTATACAGATACGCAGTATTTT.

This chain connects TRBV10-1 to TRBJ2-3; 9 bases match TRBD2. This CDR3 comprises 15 residues. V gave up 4 bases and J gave up 1 base; unmatched junction bases: 3. In germline, CDR1 is WNHNN, CDR2 SYGVQD (reference sequence). The CDR3 protein is CASSATSGGTDTQYF. CDR3 sequence (DNA): TGCGCCAGCAGTGCGACTAGCGGAGGCACAGATACGCAGTATTTT.

This chain joins TRBV7-9 and TRBJ2-3; unclear D gene. CDR3 length equals 17 residues. V was shortened by 2 bases and J by 0 bases, with 15 bases between the two germline ends. Germline assignment: CDR1 SEHNR and CDR2 FQNEAQ (reference sequence). The CDR3 DNA is TGTGCCAGCAGCTTAAGTCCGCCCCCCCTCAGCACAGATACGCAGTATTTT. This sequence encodes CASSLSPPPLSTDTQYF.

This clone turned up a few times. V is TRBV6-1 and J is TRBJ2-7, with 12 nucleotides matching TRBD2. This CDR3 comprises 15 residues. The germline CDR1 and CDR2 sequences are MNHNS and SASEGT. The J segment lost 4 bases and the V segment lost 4 bases, leaving 5 bases of the junction unmatched. The CDR3: CASSARLAGAYEQYF. The CDR3 DNA reads as TGTGCCAGCAGTGCCAGACTAGCGGGAGCTTACGAGCAGTACTTC.

The chain links TRBV15 to TRBJ1-2, with D possibly being TRBD1 (5 bases). This CDR3 has 13 amino acids. Deletions cut 2 bases from V and 4 bases from J, with 8 bases between. Germline-derived CDR1 and CDR2 are LNHNV and YYDKDF (reference sequence). The CDR3 reads CATSRQGGYGYTF. In DNA form, the CDR3 reads TGTGCCACCAGCAGACAGGGAGGCTATGGCTACACCTTC. The full variable domain, with the rest looked up from reference TRBV15 and TRBJ1-2, is DAMVIQNPRYQVTQFGKPVTLSCSQTLNHNVMYWYQQKSSQAPKLLFHYYDKDFNNEADTPDNFQSRRPNTSFCFLDIRSPGLGDTAMYLCATSRQGGYGYTFGSGTRLTVV.

This clone was counted a few times. The V call is TRBV5-1, the J call TRBJ2-7, with a tentative D call TRBD2 (6 bases). CDR3 length: 15 residues. V was pared by 0 bases and J by 3 bases, with 13 bases between. Germline V gives CDR1 SGHRS, CDR2 YFSETQ. The CDR3 DNA is TGCGCCAGCAGCTTGGGAGGAGCGGGTATCTACGAGCAGTACTTC. Protein: CASSLGGAGIYEQYF. The variable domain in full, completed from reference TRBV5-1 and TRBJ2-7, reads KAGVTQTPRYLIKTRGQQVTLSCSPISGHRSVSWYQQTPGQGLQFLFEYFSETQRNKGNFPGRFSGRQFSNSRSEMNVSTLELGDSALYLCASSLGGAGIYEQYFGPGTRLTVT.

The chain has TRBV11-2 and TRBJ2-2; TRBD2 is a possible D gene (5 bases). Trimming took 6 bases from V and 1 from J, leaving 15 bases between them. The CDR3 extends over 16 amino acids. CDR1 is SGHAT, CDR2 FQNNGV, per germline. In DNA, the CDR3 is TGTGCCAGCAGAAAGGCCCGGGATCAGAACACCGGGGAGCTGTTTTTT. Amino acid sequence: CASRKARDQNTGELFF.

This rearrangement joins TRBV18 to TRBJ2-1; D is undetermined. V dropped 3 bases and J dropped 5 bases, with 8 bases sitting between them. This CDR3 comprises 13 residues. Germline CDR1 reads KGHSH; CDR2 reads LQKENI. For the CDR3, the DNA is TGTGCCAGCTCACCTCAGGTAGACAATGAGCAGTTCTTC. Translated: CASSPQVDNEQFF.